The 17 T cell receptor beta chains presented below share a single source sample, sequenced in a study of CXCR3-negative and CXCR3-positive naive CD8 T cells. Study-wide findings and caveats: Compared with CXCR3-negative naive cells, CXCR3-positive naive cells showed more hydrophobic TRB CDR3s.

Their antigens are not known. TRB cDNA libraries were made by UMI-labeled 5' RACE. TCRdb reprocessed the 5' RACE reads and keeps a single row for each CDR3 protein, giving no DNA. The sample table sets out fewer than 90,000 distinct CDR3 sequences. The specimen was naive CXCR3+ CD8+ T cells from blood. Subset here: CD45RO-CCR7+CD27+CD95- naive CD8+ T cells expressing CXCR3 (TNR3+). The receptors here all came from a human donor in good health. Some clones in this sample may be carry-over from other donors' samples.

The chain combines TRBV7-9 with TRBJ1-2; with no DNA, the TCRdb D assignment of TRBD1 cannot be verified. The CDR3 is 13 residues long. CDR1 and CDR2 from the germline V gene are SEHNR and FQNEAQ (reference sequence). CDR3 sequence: CASSPLSDRHYTF.

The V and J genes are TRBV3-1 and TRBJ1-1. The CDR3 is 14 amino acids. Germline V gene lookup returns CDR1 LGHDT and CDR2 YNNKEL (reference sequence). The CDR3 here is CASSQVGGNTEAFF.

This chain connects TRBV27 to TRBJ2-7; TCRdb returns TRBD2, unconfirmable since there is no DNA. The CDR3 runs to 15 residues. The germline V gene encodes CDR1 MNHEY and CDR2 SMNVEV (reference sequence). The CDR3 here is CASSLRWDLAYEQYF.

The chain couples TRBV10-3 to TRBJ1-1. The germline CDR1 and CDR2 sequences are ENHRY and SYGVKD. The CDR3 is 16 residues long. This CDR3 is CAISESVGYSNTEAFF.

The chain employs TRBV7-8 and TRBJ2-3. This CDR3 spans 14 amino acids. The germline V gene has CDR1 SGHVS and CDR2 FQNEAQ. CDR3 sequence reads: CASSPPSNTDTQYF.

The CDR3 loop is CASSWGQRNTEAFF. The chain combines TRBV5-1 with TRBJ1-1. The CDR3 spans 14 residues. In germline, CDR1 is SGHRS, CDR2 YFSETQ.

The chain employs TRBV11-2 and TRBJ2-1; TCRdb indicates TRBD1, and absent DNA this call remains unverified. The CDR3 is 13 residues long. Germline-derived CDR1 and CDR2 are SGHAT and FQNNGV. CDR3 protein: CASSPPNYNEQFF.

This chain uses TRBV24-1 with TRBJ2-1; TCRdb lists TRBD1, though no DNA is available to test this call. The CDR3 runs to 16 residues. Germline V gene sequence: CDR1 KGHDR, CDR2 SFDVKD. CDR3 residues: CATSDGGSRSYNEQFF.

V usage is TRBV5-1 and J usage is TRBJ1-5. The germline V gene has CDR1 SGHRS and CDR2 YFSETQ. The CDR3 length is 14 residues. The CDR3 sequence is CASSSGLSDQPQHF.

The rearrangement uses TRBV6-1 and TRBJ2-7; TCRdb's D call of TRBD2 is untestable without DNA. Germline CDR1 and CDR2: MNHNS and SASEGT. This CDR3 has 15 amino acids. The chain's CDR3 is CASSEPLAGGYEQYF.

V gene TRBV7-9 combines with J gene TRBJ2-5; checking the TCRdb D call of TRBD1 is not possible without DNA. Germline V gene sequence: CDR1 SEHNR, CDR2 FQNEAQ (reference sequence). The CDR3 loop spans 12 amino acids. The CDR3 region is CASSGDSQTQYF. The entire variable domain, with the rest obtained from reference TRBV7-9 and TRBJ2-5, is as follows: DTGVSQNPRHKITKRGQNVTFRCDPISEHNRLYWYRQTLGQGPEFLTYFQNEAQLEKSRLLSDRFSAERPKGSFSTLEIQRTEQGDSAMYLCASSGDSQTQYFGPGTRLLVL.

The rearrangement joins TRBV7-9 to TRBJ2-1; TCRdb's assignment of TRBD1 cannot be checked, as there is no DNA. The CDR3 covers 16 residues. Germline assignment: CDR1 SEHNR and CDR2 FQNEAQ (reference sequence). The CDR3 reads CASSLPGGQQYNEQFF. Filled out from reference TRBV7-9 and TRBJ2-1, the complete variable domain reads DTGVSQNPRHKITKRGQNVTFRCDPISEHNRLYWYRQTLGQGPEFLTYFQNEAQLEKSRLLSDRFSAERPKGSFSTLEIQRTEQGDSAMYLCASSLPGGQQYNEQFFGPGTRLTVL.

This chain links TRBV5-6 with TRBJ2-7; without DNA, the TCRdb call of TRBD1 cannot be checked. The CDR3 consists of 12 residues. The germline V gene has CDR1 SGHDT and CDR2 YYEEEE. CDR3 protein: CASSRAGREQYF.

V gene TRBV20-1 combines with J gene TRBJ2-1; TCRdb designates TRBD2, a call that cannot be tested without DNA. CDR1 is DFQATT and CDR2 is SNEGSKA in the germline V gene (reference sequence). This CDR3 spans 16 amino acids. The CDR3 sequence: CSASPSYAGVDYEQFF.

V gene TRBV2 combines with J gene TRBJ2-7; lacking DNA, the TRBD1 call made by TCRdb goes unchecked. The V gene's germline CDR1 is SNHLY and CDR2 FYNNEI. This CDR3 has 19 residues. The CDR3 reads CASSDTQSRSDRGLYEQYF.

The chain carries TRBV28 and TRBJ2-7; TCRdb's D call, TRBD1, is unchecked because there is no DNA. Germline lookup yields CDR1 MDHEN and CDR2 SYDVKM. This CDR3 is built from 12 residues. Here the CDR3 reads CASTIRGYEQYF.

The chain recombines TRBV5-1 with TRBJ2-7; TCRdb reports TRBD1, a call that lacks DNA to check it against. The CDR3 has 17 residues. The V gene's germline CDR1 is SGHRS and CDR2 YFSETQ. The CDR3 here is CASSLEGGSFPLYEQYF.